Each of the 29 T cell receptor beta chains below was sequenced from the same sample in a study of blood T cell repertoires in COVID-19. Profiled with immunoSEQ multiplex PCR; TCRdb holds only in-frame clones, not every one. The repertoire holds about 300,000 clones, with 89% as singletons. The sequenced sample was peripheral blood. Receptors were obtained from a man younger than 30 who had recovered from COVID-19.

This clone appeared a single time. The gene calls are TRBV13 and TRBJ2-7, with D tentatively TRBD2 (5 bases). The length of the CDR3 is 16 residues. V shed 5 bases and J shed 5 bases, with 22 bases lying between them. Germline V gene sequence: CDR1 PRHDT, CDR2 FYEKMQ (reference sequence). CDR3: CASSPRAAAVIDEQYF. The DNA for the CDR3 is TGTGCCAGCAGCCCCCGGGCGGCAGCGGTGATCGACGAGCAGTACTTC. Full variable domain (missing parts from reference TRBV13 and TRBJ2-7): AAGVIQSPRHLIKEKRETATLKCYPIPRHDTVYWYQQGPGQDPQFLISFYEKMQSDKGSIPDRFSAQQFSDYHSELNMSSLELGDSALYFCASSPRAAAVIDEQYFGPGTRLTVT.

The chain couples TRBV14 to TRBJ2-1, with 11 bases lining up with TRBD2. V shed 4 bases, J shed 5 bases, and the junction held 1 base outside the gene matches. Germline assignment: CDR1 SGHDN and CDR2 FVKESK. This CDR3 region has 14 residues. The chain's CDR3 is CASSPGLADNEQFF. Written as DNA, the CDR3 is TGTGCCAGCAGCCCGGGACTAGCGGACAATGAGCAGTTCTTC.

This rearrangement joins TRBV5-1 to TRBJ1-1; possible D gene TRBD1, 5 bases. There are 15 residues in the CDR3. V lost 0 bases, J lost 2 bases, and 11 bases lay in between. Germline V gene sequence: CDR1 SGHRS, CDR2 YFSETQ. As DNA, the CDR3 is TGCGCCAGCAGCTTGGGACAGATCATAAACACTGAAGCTTTCTTT. Translated: CASSLGQIINTEAFF.

The chain has TRBV4-3 and TRBJ2-3; D is perhaps TRBD2 (7 bases). CDR3 length: 15 residues. The V end lost 2 bases, the J end lost 2 bases, and 11 bases lay between the germline ends. Germline CDR1 is LGHNA and CDR2 is YSLEER. The CDR3 nucleotides are TGCGCCAGCAGCCAATCGGGGGGCCCCACAGATACGCAGTATTTT. Translation gives CASSQSGGPTDTQYF.

The rearrangement uses TRBV19 and TRBJ1-2, with 7 bases matching TRBD1. Per germline, CDR1 LNHDA and CDR2 SQIVND (reference sequence). The CDR3 contains 15 residues. Trimming removed 1 base from V and 6 bases from J; junction bases left unmatched: 8. The CDR3 nucleotides are TGTGCCAGTAGTATAGGTGTACAGGGGTCCGATGGCTACACCTTC. Encoded protein: CASSIGVQGSDGYTF.

The CDR3 loop is CASAIETSGTGYNEQFF. The CDR3 coding sequence is TGTGCCAGCGCAATTGAGACATCCGGGACAGGATACAATGAGCAGTTCTTC. The V gene is TRBV19, the J gene TRBJ2-1; 8 bases are shared with TRBD1. The germline CDR1 and CDR2 sequences are LNHDA and SQIVND (reference sequence). The CDR3 is 17 amino acids. J was trimmed by 4 bases and V by 9 bases; bases with no gene match: 17.

The chain couples TRBV6-5 to TRBJ2-5; D unclear. V lost 8 bases and J lost 4, with 11 bases in between. Looked up from germline, CDR1 is MNHEY and CDR2 is SVGAGI. The CDR3 is 12 amino acids. The CDR3 here is CASQETRETQYF. As DNA, the CDR3 is TGTGCCAGCCAAGAAACTCGAGAGACCCAGTACTTC.

This clone came up once. The chain couples TRBV11-3 to TRBJ2-1, with TRBD2 matching over 8 bases. The CDR3 runs 16 residues. V was clipped by 5 bases and J by 5 bases; unmatched bases: 11. The germline gives CDR1 SGHNT, CDR2 YENEEA. As DNA, the CDR3 is TGTGCCAGCAGCACTTCGTTCGGGGGGGGACACAATGAGCAGTTCTTC. Protein: CASSTSFGGGHNEQFF.

The V call is TRBV4-2, the J call TRBJ2-1, with 11 nucleotides matching TRBD2. The germline CDR1 and CDR2 sequences are LGHNA and YNFKEQ. CDR3 length equals 16 residues. The junction had 7 bases not matched to a gene; V was cut back by 4 bases and J by 5 bases. The CDR3 DNA follows: TGTGCCAGCAGCCTAAAAACTAGCGGGAGTAACAATGAGCAGTTCTTC. This translates into CASSLKTSGSNNEQFF.

V usage is TRBV7-9 and J usage is TRBJ1-2; D not resolved. V was cut by 5 bases and J by 2 bases, with 18 bases left in between. Germline V gives CDR1 SEHNR, CDR2 FQNEAQ (reference sequence). CDR3 length: 16 amino acids. The CDR3: CASSPHNGNLNYGYTF. For the CDR3, the DNA is TGTGCCAGCAGCCCCCACAATGGTAATTTGAACTATGGCTACACCTTC.

This clone was observed a handful of times. This chain joins TRBV7-9 and TRBJ2-2; no definite D call. Germline V gives CDR1 SEHNR, CDR2 FQNEAQ (reference sequence). Trimming removed 6 bases at V and 4 bases at J, with 12 bases between. The CDR3 totals 14 residues. CDR3 amino acids: CASRVEPGTGELFF. The DNA for the CDR3 is TGTGCCAGCAGAGTGGAGCCTGGCACCGGGGAGCTGTTTTTT.

The J gene is TRBJ2-1, the V gene TRBV3-1 (or the pseudogene TRBV3-2); 8 bases are shared with TRBD2. V was clipped by 1 base and J by 6 bases; unmatched bases: 5. The CDR3 is 15 residues long. Germline V gene data show CDR1 as LGHDT and CDR2 as YNNKEL (reference sequence). The CDR3: CASSQGTSRINEQFF. The CDR3, as DNA: TGTGCCAGCAGCCAAGGGACTAGCAGAATCAATGAGCAGTTCTTC.

The chain joins TRBV29-1 to TRBJ2-7, with a possible D match to TRBD1 (5 bases). This CDR3 contains 13 residues. Germline V gene data show CDR1 as SQVTM and CDR2 as ANQGSEA. CDR3 coding DNA: TGCAGTTTCCGACCAGGGAATTCCTACGAGCAGTACTTC. This codes for CSFRPGNSYEQYF.

There are a few counts of this clone. CDR3 residues: CASSPSGGNVYNEQFF. For the CDR3, the DNA is TGTGCCAGCAGCCCTTCGGGGGGCAATGTCTACAATGAGCAGTTCTTC. The rearrangement joins TRBV7-2 to TRBJ2-1; possibly TRBD2 for D (7 bases). CDR3 size: 16 residues. V shed 5 bases and J shed 3 bases, with 17 bases lying between them. Looked up from germline, CDR1 is SGHTA and CDR2 is FQGNSA.

The rearrangement links TRBV10-3 to TRBJ1-3; tentatively, D is TRBD1 (5 bases). The V gene's germline CDR1 is ENHRY and CDR2 SYGVKD. The V end was cut by 6 bases, the J end by 2 bases, with 11 bases between. The CDR3 runs 14 residues. The CDR3 reads CAIRGRVTGNTIYF. CDR3 DNA sequence: TGTGCCATCAGGGGCAGGGTTACTGGAAACACCATATATTTT.

This clone was observed a few times. The J gene is TRBJ1-1, the V gene TRBV19; 7 bases map to TRBD1. The CDR3 is 15 amino acids. V lost 5 bases and J lost 3; bases outside the gene matches: 9. From germline, CDR1 is LNHDA and CDR2 SQIVND (reference sequence). The CDR3 region is CASSPLEGADTEAFF. CDR3 bases: TGTGCCAGTAGTCCCCTCGAGGGGGCGGACACTGAAGCTTTCTTT.

CDR3 nucleotide sequence: TGTGCCAGCAGCTCCGGACAGATCGGCTACGAGCAGTACTTC. This translates into CASSSGQIGYEQYF. This sequence joins TRBV7-9 and TRBJ2-7; maybe TRBD1 (6 bases). Trimming removed 4 bases from V and 3 bases from J, with 13 bases in between. Germline lookup yields CDR1 SEHNR and CDR2 FQNEAQ (reference sequence). CDR3 length: 14 amino acids.

The rearrangement uses TRBV18 and TRBJ1-2; the D gene is possibly TRBD1 (5 bases). The length of the CDR3 is 15 residues. With 1 base removed from V and 0 bases from J, the gap between germline ends came to 9 bases. In germline, CDR1 is KGHSH, CDR2 LQKENI. The CDR3 nucleotides are TGTGCCAGCTCACCACAGGGGCTCCCTAACTATGGCTACACCTTC. This codes for CASSPQGLPNYGYTF.

CDR3 sequence reads: CASSLRTLREVPDNEQFF. CDR3 in DNA: TGCGCCAGCAGCCTGCGGACTCTGCGGGAGGTCCCAGACAATGAGCAGTTCTTC. J is TRBJ2-1 and V is TRBV5-1; TRBD2 agrees at 8 bases. This CDR3 region has 18 residues. The trim removed 4 bases at V and 5 bases at J, leaving 17 bases unmatched. Germline values: CDR1 SGHRS, CDR2 YFSETQ.

This sequence joins TRBV6-5 and TRBJ1-1, with D unclear. The germline CDR1 and CDR2 sequences are MNHEY and SVGAGI. Deletions cut 6 bases from V and 5 bases from J, with 10 bases between. The length of the CDR3 is 12 residues. CDR3 DNA sequence: TGTGCCAGCAGGGGGTGGGAGACTGAAGCTTTCTTT. Translation gives CASRGWETEAFF.

About this clone: Compared with germline, one end of the junction differs, possibly owing to a read error. The chain is built from TRBV3-1 (or the pseudogene TRBV3-2) and TRBJ2-1, with TRBD2 matching over 8 bases. CDR3 length: 12 amino acids. Germline loops: CDR1 LGHDT, CDR2 YNNKEL (reference sequence). The CDR3 loop reads CASSQGLGLGLF. CDR3 nucleotide sequence: TGTGCCAGCAGCCAAGGGTTGGGACTAGGGCTCTTC.

This chain connects TRBV7-4 to TRBJ1-1; TRBD1 matches 9 bases. Germline loops: CDR1 SGHVT, CDR2 SQSDAQ. V lost 1 base, J lost 1 base, and 16 bases stayed unmatched. The CDR3 runs to 20 residues. Here the CDR3 DNA reads TGTGCCAGCAGCTTAGAAGGGATAGCGGGACAGGGTGAAACGAACACTGAAGCTTTCTTT. Translating it yields CASSLEGIAGQGETNTEAFF.

The rearrangement joins TRBV7-3 to TRBJ1-2; the match to TRBD1 covers 7 bases. The CDR3 contains 13 residues. V dropped 6 bases and J dropped 8; count of bases not matched to a gene: 9. The germline V gene encodes CDR1 SGHTA and CDR2 FQGTGA. The CDR3 loop reads CASRTKDRRGYTF. The CDR3 coding sequence is TGTGCCAGCAGGACCAAGGACAGGAGAGGCTACACCTTC.

The chain uses TRBV7-2 and TRBJ2-7; 7 bases are shared with TRBD1. The J segment lost 12 bases and the V segment lost 5 bases, leaving 13 bases of the junction unmatched. The CDR3 runs 13 residues. Germline lookup yields CDR1 SGHTA and CDR2 FQGNSA. The chain's CDR3 is CASSIRQGRDLYF. The CDR3 DNA follows: TGTGCCAGCAGCATTCGACAGGGTAGGGATCTGTACTTC.

The chain links TRBV6-2 or TRBV6-3 to TRBJ1-5, with D unresolved. Germline CDR1 reads MNHEY; CDR2 reads SVGEGT. This CDR3 has 15 amino acids. V gave up 2 bases and J gave up 6 bases, with 14 bases separating them. CDR3 in amino acids: CASSYPPAAGQPQHF. Here the CDR3 DNA reads TGTGCCAGCAGTTACCCACCCGCGGCGGGTCAGCCCCAGCATTTT.

The V call is TRBV4-2, the J call TRBJ1-4, with TRBD1 matching over 11 bases. V gave up 4 bases and J gave up 5 bases; unmatched junction bases: 6. This CDR3 comprises 16 residues. Germline V lookup: CDR1 LGHNA, CDR2 YNFKEQ. Here the CDR3 reads CASSPRDRGLNEKLFF. The CDR3 coding sequence is TGTGCCAGCAGCCCAAGGGACAGGGGGTTAAATGAAAAACTGTTTTTT.

The rearrangement links TRBV6-2 or TRBV6-3 to TRBJ2-1; D remains unclear. Looked up from germline, CDR1 is MNHEY and CDR2 is SVGEGT. CDR3 size: 13 residues. Trimming stripped 2 bases from V and 8 bases from J, with 10 bases between. CDR3 sequence reads: CASSYLLFHEQFF. CDR3 nucleotide sequence: TGTGCCAGCAGTTACCTCTTGTTTCATGAGCAGTTCTTC.

The CDR3 spells CASTGVGTEPNEQYF. CDR3 bases: TGCGCCAGCACCGGGGTCGGGACAGAACCTAACGAGCAGTACTTC. The rearrangement uses TRBV5-1 and TRBJ2-7, with 7 positions matching TRBD1. V trimming: 6 bases; J trimming: 5 bases; junction bases outside the gene matches: 14. The germline CDR1 and CDR2 sequences are SGHRS and YFSETQ. The length of the CDR3 is 15 residues.

This clone was detected a few times. V and J are TRBV25-1 and TRBJ1-1, with a tentative D call TRBD1 (6 bases). Trimming stripped 2 bases from V and 9 bases from J, with 7 bases between. Germline values: CDR1 MGHDK, CDR2 SYGVNS. The CDR3 totals 11 residues. CDR3 sequence reads: CASSEGGKAFF. CDR3 nucleotide sequence: TGTGCCAGCAGTGAAGGGGGCAAAGCTTTCTTT.